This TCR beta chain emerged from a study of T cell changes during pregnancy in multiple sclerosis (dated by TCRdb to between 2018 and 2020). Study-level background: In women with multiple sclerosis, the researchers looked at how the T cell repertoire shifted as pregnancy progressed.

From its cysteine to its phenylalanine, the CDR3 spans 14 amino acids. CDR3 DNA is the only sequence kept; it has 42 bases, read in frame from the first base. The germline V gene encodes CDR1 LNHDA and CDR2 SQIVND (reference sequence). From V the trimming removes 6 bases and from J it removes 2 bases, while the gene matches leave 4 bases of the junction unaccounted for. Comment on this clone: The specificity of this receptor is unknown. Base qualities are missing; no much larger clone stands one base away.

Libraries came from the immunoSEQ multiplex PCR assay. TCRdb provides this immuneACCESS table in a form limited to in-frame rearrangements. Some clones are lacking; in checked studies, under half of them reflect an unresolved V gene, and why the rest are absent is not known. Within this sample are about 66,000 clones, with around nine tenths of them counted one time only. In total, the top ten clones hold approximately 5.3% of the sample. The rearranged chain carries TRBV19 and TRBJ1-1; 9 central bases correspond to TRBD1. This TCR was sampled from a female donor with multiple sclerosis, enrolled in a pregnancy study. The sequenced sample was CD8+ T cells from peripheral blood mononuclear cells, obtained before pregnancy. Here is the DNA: TGTGCCAGTAGAAAACAGGGGGCCAACACTGAAGCTTTCTTT. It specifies CASRKQGANTEAFF. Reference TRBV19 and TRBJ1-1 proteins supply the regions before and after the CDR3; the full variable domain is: DGGITQSPKYLFRKEGQNVTLSCEQNLNHDAMYWYRQDPGQGLRLIYYSQIVNDFQKGDIAEGYSVSREKKESFPLTVTSAQKNPTAFYLCASRKQGANTEAFFGQGTRLTVV.